The present T cell receptor (beta chain) was sequenced within a study of tumor-infiltrating lymphocytes in oesophageal squamous cell carcinoma. The germline V gene has CDR1 SGHRS and CDR2 YFSETQ. This CDR3 has 14 amino acids. After removal of 1 base from V and 1 base from J, the junction contained 1 base not matched to a gene. This clonotype has a handful of counts. One entry per CDR3 protein results from TCRdb running MiXCR on the PCR reads. The sample lists about 19,000 distinct CDR3 sequences, around 41% occurring once. Sequencing was performed on esophageal tumor tissue. The origin of this receptor is a male donor with esophageal squamous cell carcinoma. V is TRBV5-1 and J is TRBJ1-1, with 7 bases fitting TRBD1. CDR3 residues: CASSLTGANTEAFF. The CDR3 DNA reads TGCGCCAGCAGCTTGACAGGGGCGAACACTGAAGCTTTCTTT.